The text below deals with one T cell receptor beta chain. The sample is drawn from a study of blood T cell repertoires in COVID-19. Study details: T cells, B-cell-depleted T cells, or PBMCs provided the cDNA or gDNA that served as material.

V lost 6 bases and J lost 4, with 15 bases in between. Looked up from germline, CDR1 is LNHDA and CDR2 is SQIVND (reference sequence). The CDR3 sequence is 14 residues long. Original data processing: Amplification of reference gene primers was used by the study to estimate nucleated cell counts. Clones were read by immunoSEQ multiplex PCR, and TCRdb kept only the in-frame ones, dropping some. V, J and clone size were drawn from that table, and D and trimming were deduced from the DNA. The sample lists roughly 250,000 clones, roughly three quarters occurring once. Material for sequencing was peripheral blood. The chain is built from TRBV19 and TRBJ1-2, with D possibly matching TRBD1 (5 bases). This receptor was obtained from a woman between 40 and 55 years old with active or convalescent COVID-19. The CDR3 DNA is TGTGCCAGTAGAACTCCGACAGTTCCCTATGGCTACACCTTC. Translated: CASRTPTVPYGYTF.